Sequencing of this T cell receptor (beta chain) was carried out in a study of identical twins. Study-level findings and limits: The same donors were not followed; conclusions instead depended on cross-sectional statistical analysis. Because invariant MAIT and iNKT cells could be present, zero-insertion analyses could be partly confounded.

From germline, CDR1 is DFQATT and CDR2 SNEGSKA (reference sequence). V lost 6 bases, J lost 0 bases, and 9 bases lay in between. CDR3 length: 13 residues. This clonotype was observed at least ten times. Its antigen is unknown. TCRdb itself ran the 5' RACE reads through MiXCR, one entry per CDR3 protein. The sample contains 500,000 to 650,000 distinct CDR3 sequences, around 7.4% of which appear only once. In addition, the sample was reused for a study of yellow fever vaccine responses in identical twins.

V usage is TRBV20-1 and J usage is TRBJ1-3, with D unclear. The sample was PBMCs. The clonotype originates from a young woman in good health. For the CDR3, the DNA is TGCAGTGCCGTCGGGCACTCTGGAAACACCATATATTTT. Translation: CSAVGHSGNTIYF.